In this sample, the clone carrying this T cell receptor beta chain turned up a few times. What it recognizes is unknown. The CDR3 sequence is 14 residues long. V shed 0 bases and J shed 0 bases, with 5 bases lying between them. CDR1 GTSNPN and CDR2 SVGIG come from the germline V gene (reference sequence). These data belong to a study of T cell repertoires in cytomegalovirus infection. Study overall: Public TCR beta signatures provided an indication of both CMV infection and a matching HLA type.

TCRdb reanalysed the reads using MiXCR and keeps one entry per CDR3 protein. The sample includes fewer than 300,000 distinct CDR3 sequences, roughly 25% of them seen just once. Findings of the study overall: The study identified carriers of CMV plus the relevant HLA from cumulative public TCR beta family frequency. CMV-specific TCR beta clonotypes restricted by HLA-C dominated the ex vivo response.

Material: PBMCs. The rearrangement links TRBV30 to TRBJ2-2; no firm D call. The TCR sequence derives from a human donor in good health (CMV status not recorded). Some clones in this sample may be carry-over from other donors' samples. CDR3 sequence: CAWSVGTNTGELFF. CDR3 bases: TGTGCCTGGAGTGTAGGCACGAACACCGGGGAGCTGTTTTTT.